The clone carrying this T cell receptor beta chain turned up a few times. A modified ARM-PCR protocol with three rounds of nested PCR amplified TCRbeta. TCRdb analysed the multiplex PCR reads with MiXCR anew, one entry per CDR3 protein. The data contain 90,000 or so distinct CDR3 sequences, around 65% of them singletons. The sample is drawn from a study of tumor and adjacent non-tumor tissue in lung cancer. Study information: Stage I to III disease affected 9 to 10 men and roughly 5 women aged about 31 to 76.

This sample's RNA came from whole unsorted tissue. This CDR3 spans 16 amino acids. Germline V gene sequence: CDR1 SGHAT, CDR2 FQNNGV. Unmatched junction bases numbered 4, after V lost 7 bases and J lost 0 bases. The TCR comes from a man between 65 and 79 years old with non-small cell lung cancer. The sample comprised lung tumor tissue. The chain uses TRBV11-2 and TRBJ2-6; TRBD1 matches 9 bases. In DNA, the CDR3 is TGTGCCAGCACCCGGGGACAGGGCTCTGGGGCCAACGTCCTGACTTTC. Translation gives CASTRGQGSGANVLTF.